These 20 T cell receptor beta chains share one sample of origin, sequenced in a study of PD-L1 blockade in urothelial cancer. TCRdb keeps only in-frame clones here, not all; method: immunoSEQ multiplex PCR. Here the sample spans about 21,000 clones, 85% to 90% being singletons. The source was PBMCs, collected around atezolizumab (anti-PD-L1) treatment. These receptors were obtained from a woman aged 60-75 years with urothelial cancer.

CDR3 coding DNA: TGTGCCAGCAGTGACATAACAGGGAATGAGCAGTTCTTC. Translation: CASSDITGNEQFF. V and J are TRBV2 and TRBJ2-1, with D possibly TRBD1 on 6 matching bases. The CDR3 totals 13 residues. V lost 3 bases, J lost 7 bases, and 10 bases lay in between. Germline CDR1 and CDR2: SNHLY and FYNNEI.

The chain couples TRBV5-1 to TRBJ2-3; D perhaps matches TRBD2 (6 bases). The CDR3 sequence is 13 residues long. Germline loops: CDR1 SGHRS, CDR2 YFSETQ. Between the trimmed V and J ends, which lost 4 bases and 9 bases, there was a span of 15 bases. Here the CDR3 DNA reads TGCGCCAGCAGCACCGGTTCTAGCGCAACGCAGTATTTT. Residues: CASSTGSSATQYF.

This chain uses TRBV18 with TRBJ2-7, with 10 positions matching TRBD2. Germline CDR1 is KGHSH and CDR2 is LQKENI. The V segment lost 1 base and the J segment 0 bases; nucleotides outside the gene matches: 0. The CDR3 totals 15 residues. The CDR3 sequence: CASSPLAGGSYEQYF. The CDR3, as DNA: TGTGCCAGCTCACCACTAGCGGGAGGCTCCTACGAGCAGTACTTC.

The CDR3 coding sequence is TGTGCCAGTAGTATCGCTAGCGGGAGGTTCGAGCAGTACTTC. Protein product: CASSIASGRFEQYF. The rearrangement links TRBV19 to TRBJ2-7; 11 bases match TRBD2. V gave up 3 bases and J gave up 6 bases; unmatched junction bases: 4. The CDR3 has 14 residues. Germline CDR1 and CDR2: LNHDA and SQIVND (reference sequence).

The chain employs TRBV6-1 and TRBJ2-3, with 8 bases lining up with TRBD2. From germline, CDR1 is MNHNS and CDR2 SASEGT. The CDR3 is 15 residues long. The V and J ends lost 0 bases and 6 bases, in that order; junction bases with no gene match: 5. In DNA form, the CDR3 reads TGTGCCAGCAGTGAAGCGCCTAGCGGGCTTGATACGCAGTATTTT. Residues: CASSEAPSGLDTQYF.

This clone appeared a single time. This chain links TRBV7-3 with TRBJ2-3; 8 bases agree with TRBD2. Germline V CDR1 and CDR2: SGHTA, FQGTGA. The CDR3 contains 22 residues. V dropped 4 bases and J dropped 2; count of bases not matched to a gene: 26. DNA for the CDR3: TGTGCCAGCAGCTCCATTAAGCCGTTCGGGGGGTTGGCGGGAGGCATCACAGATACGCAGTATTTT. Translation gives CASSSIKPFGGLAGGITDTQYF.

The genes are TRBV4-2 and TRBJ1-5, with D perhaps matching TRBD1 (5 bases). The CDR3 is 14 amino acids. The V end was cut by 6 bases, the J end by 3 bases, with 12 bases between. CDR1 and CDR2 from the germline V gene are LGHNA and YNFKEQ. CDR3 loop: CASRAQGNNQPQHF. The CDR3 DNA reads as TGTGCCAGCAGAGCTCAGGGAAACAATCAGCCCCAGCATTTT.

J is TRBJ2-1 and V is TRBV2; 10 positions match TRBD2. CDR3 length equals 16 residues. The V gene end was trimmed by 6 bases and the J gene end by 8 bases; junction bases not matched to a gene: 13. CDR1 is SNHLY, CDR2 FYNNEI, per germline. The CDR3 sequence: CASRELGASGSDEQFF. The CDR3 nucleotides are TGTGCCAGCAGAGAACTAGGGGCTAGCGGGAGTGATGAGCAGTTCTTC.

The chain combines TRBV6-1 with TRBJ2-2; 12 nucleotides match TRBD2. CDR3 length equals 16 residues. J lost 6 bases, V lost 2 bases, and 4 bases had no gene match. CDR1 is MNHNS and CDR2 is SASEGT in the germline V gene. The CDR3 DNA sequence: TGTGCCAGCAGTGAATTACTAGCGGGAGGACCCGGGGAGCTGTTTTTT. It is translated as CASSELLAGGPGELFF.

DNA of the CDR3: TGTGCCAGCTCACCACCGGAGCGACTAGCGGGGTACAATGAGCAGTTCTTC. Amino acid sequence: CASSPPERLAGYNEQFF. The chain recombines TRBV18 with TRBJ2-1, with TRBD2 matching over 11 bases. The germline CDR1 and CDR2 sequences are KGHSH and LQKENI. The CDR3 contains 17 residues. The junction had 5 bases not matched to a gene; V was cut back by 0 bases and J by 4 bases. The variable domain in full, with the rest retrieved from reference TRBV18 and TRBJ2-1, is NAGVMQNPRHLVRRRGQEARLRCSPMKGHSHVYWYRQLPEEGLKFMVYLQKENIIDESGMPKERFSAEFPKEGPSILRIQQVVRGDSAAYFCASSPPERLAGYNEQFFGPGTRLTVL.

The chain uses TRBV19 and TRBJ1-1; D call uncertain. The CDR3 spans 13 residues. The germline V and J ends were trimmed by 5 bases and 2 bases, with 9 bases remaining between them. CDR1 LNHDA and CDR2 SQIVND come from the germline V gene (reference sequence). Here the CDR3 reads CASSLATNTEAFF. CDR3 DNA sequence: TGTGCCAGTAGTTTAGCCACTAACACTGAAGCTTTCTTT.

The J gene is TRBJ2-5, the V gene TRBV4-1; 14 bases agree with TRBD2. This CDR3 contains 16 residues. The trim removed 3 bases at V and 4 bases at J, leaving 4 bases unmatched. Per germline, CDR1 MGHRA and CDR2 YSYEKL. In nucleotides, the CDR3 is TGCGCCAGCAGCCATGGGACTAGCGGGAGAGGAGAGACCCAGTACTTC. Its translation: CASSHGTSGRGETQYF.

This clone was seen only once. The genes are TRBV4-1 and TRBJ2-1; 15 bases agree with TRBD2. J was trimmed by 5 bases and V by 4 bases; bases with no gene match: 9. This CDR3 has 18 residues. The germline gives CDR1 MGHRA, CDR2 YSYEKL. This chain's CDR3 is CASSLGLAGGRQNNEQFF. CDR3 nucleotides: TGCGCCAGCAGCCTTGGACTAGCGGGAGGGCGTCAGAACAATGAGCAGTTCTTC.

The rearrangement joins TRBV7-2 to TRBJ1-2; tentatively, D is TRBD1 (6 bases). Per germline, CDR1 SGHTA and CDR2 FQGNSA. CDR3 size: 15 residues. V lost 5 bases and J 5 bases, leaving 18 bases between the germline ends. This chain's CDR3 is CASSAQGITGYGYTF. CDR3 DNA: TGTGCCAGCAGCGCACAGGGAATCACAGGATATGGCTACACCTTC.

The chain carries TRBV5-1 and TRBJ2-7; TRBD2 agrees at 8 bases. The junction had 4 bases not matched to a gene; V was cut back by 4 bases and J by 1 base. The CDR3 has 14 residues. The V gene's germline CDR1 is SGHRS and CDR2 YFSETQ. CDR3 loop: CASSATSVSYEQYF. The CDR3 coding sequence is TGCGCCAGCAGCGCGACTAGCGTTTCCTACGAGCAGTACTTC.

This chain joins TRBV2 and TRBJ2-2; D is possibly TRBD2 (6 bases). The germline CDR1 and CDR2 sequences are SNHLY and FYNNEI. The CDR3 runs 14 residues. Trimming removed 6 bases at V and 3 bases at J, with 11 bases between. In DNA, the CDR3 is TGTGCCAGCAGCGCCGGGAGCTACACCGGGGAGCTGTTTTTT. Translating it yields CASSAGSYTGELFF.

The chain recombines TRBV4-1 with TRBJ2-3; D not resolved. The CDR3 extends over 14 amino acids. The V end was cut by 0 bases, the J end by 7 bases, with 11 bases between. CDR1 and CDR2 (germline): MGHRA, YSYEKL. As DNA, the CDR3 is TGCGCCAGCAGCCAAGATTTAAAGAGCAATACGCAGTATTTT. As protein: CASSQDLKSNTQYF.

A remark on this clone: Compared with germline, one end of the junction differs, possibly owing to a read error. The CDR3 DNA reads TGCGCCAGCAGTCTAGACGGAGCATCTGGAAACACCACATATTTT. Residues: CASSLDGASGNTTYF. The chain has TRBV5-1 and TRBJ1-3; D remains unclear. The CDR3 covers 15 residues. CDR1 is SGHRS and CDR2 is YFSETQ in the germline V gene.

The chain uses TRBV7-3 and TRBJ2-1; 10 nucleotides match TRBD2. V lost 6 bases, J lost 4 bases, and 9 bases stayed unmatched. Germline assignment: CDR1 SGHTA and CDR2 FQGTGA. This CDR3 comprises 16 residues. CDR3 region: CASRPLAGAGYNEQFF. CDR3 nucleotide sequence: TGTGCCAGCAGGCCTCTAGCGGGAGCAGGGTACAATGAGCAGTTCTTC. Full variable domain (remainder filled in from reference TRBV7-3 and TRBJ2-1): GAGVSQTPSNKVTEKGKYVELRCDPISGHTALYWYRQSLGQGPEFLIYFQGTGAADDSGLPNDRFFAVRPEGSVSTLKIQRTERGDSAVYLCASRPLAGAGYNEQFFGPGTRLTVL.

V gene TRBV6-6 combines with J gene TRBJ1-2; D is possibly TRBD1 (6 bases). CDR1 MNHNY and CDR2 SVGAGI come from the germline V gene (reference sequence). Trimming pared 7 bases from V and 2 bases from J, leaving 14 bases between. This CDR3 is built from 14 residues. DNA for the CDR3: TGTGCCAGCACCCCCCGGGGACACAACTATGGCTACACCTTC. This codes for CASTPRGHNYGYTF.